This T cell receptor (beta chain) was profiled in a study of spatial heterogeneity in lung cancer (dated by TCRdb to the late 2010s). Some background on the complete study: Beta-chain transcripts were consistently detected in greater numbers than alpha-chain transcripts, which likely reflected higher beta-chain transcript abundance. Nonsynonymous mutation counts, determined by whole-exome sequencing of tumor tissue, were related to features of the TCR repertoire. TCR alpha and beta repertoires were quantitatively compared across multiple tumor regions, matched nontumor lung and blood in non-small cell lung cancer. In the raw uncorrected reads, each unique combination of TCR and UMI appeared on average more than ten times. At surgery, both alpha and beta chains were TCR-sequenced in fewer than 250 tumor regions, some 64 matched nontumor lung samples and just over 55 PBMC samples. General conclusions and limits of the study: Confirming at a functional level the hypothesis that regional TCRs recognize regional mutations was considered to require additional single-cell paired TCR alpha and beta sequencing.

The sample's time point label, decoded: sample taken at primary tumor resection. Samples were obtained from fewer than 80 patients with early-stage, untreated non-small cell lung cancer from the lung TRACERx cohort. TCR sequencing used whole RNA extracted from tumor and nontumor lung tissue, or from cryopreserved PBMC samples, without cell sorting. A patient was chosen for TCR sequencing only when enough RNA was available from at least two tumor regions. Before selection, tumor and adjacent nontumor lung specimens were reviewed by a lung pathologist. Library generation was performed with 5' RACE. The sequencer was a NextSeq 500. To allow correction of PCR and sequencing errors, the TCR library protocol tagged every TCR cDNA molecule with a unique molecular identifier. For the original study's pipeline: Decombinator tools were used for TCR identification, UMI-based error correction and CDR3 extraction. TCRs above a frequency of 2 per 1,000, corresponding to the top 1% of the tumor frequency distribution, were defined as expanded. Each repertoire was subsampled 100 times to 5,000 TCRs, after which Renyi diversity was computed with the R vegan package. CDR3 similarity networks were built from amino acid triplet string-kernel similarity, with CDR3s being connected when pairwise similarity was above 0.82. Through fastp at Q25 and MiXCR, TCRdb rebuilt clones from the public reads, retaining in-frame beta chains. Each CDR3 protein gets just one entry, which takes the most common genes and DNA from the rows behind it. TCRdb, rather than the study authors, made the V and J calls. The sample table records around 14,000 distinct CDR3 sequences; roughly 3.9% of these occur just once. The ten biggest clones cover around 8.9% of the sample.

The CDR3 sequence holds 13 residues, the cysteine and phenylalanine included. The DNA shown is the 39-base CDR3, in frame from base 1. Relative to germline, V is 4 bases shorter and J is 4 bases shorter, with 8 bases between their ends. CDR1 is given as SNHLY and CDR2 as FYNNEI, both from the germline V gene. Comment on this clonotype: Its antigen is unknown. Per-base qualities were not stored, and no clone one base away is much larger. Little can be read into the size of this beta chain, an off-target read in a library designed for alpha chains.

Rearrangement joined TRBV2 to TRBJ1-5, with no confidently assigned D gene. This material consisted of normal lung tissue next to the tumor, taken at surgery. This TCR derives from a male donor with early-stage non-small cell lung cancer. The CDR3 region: CASSVDRNQPQHF. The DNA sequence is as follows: TGTGCCAGCAGTGTCGACCGGAATCAGCCCCAGCATTTT.